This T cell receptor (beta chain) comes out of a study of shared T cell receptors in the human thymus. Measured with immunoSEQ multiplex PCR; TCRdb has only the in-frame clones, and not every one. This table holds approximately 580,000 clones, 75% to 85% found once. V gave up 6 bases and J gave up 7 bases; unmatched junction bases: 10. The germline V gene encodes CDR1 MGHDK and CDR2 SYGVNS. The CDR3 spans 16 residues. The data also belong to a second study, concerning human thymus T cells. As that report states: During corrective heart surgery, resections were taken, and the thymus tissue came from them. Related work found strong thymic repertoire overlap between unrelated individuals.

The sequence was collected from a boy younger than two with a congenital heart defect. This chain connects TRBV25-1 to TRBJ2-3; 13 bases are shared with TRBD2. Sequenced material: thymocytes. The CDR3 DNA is TGTGCCAGCAGCGCGACTAGCGGGAGGCCCCCGCATACGCAGTATTTT. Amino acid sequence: CASSATSGRPPHTQYF.